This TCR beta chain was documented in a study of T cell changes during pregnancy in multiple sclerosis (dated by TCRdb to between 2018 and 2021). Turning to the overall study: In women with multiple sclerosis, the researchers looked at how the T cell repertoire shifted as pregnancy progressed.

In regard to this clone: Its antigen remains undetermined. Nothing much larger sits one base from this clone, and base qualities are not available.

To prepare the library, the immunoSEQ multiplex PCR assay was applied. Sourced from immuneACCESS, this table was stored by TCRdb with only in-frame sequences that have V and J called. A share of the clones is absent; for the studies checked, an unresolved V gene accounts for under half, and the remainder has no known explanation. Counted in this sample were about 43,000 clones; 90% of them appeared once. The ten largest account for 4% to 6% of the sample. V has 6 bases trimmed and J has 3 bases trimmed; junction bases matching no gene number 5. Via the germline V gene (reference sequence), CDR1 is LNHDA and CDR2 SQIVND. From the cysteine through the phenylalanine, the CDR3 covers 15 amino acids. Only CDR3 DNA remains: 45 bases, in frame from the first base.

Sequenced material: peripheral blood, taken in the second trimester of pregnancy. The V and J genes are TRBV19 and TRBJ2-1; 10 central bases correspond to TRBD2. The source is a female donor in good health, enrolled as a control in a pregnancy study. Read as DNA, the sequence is TGTGCCAGTAGGGCTAGCGGGAGTGTCTACAATGAGCAGTTCTTC. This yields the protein CASRASGSVYNEQFF.